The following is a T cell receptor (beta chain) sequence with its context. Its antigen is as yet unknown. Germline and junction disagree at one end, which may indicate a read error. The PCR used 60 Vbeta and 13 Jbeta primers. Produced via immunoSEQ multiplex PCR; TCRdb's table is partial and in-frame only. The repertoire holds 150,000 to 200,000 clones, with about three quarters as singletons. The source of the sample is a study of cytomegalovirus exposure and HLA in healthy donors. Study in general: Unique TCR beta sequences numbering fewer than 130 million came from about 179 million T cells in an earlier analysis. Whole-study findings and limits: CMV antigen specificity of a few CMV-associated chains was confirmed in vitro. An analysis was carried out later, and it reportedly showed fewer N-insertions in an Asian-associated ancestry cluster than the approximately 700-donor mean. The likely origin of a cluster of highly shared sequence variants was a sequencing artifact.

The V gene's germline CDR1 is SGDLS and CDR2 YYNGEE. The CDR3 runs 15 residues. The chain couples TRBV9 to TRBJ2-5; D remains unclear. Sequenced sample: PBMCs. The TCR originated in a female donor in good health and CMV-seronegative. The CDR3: CASSVEMGYQGTQYF. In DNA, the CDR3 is TGTGCCAGCAGCGTAGAGATGGGCTACCAAGGGACCCAGTACTTC.